The 5 T cell receptor beta chains below come from one sample, sequenced in a study of blood T cells in healthy people across ages. A second about 6 to 12 cycle PCR used barcoded and J-beta primers. TCRdb re-called the 5' RACE reads through MiXCR, storing one row per CDR3 protein. Among 1,500,000 or so distinct CDR3 sequences listed, 35% to 45% were seen once. The sequenced sample consisted of blood. These receptors were collected from a woman aged 18-29 years in good health.

This clonotype showed up just a few times. The V call is TRBV27, the J call TRBJ1-2, with D possibly TRBD1 on 5 matching bases. Germline loops: CDR1 MNHEY, CDR2 SMNVEV (reference sequence). This CDR3 region has 15 residues. Trimming removed 3 bases at V and 2 bases at J, with 13 bases between. The CDR3 DNA is TGTGCCAGCAGTTTTGCAGGGAACGGGAACTATGGCTACACCTTC. Amino acid sequence: CASSFAGNGNYGYTF.

This clonotype has more than one count but fewer than ten. This sequence joins TRBV18 and TRBJ2-7; 8 bases align to TRBD1. The CDR3 runs 16 residues. With V trimmed by 0 bases and J by 1 base, 5 bases remained unmatched. Germline loops: CDR1 KGHSH, CDR2 LQKENI. CDR3 bases: TGTGCCAGCTCACCACCCCGGGACAGGAGGTCCTACGAGCAGTACTTC. It translates to CASSPPRDRRSYEQYF.

The gene calls are TRBV28 and TRBJ2-5, with D tentatively TRBD1 (6 bases). The J call is uncertain, as TRBJ2-7 better fits the DNA end. The length of the CDR3 is 14 residues. The germline CDR1 and CDR2 sequences are MDHEN and SYDVKM. The CDR3 nucleotides are TGTGCCAGCAGTTTATCCGCAGGGGTCAACGAGCAGTACTTC. Its translation: CASSLSAGVNEQYF.

The chain employs TRBV12-3 or TRBV12-4 and TRBJ2-3, with a weak D call TRBD2 (7 bases). This CDR3 contains 17 residues. V lost 4 bases to trimming and J lost 11 bases, with 28 bases between them. The CDR3 protein is CASSYTRRGGSADVQYF. In DNA, the CDR3 is TGTGCCAGCAGTTACACTAGGAGGGGGGGGAGCGCAGATGTGCAGTATTTT.

The V gene is TRBV29-1, the J gene TRBJ2-4; D remains unclear. This CDR3 is built from 13 residues. Trimming shortened V by 4 bases and J by 13 bases, and 20 bases separated the two germline ends. Germline V gives CDR1 SQVTM, CDR2 ANQGSEA. CDR3 sequence reads: CSVVGLSGRKQYF. Here the CDR3 DNA reads TGCAGCGTTGTGGGCCTCAGTGGCCGTAAGCAGTACTTC.